Listed below are T cell receptor beta chains from one sample, sequenced in a study of cytomegalovirus exposure and HLA in healthy donors. Method: immunoSEQ multiplex PCR; TCRdb's copy keeps in-frame clones and lacks some. The top ten hold 2.5% of the sample, which has more than 75,000 clones, roughly 78% seen once. The sample comprised PBMCs. These receptors were obtained from a man aged 30 to 45 in good health and CMV-seronegative. Each CDR3 is given with its conserved first and last residue. D genes are given only for firm matches. Clone size is stated in some rows and not others, as once, few, many or a class when expanded.

J gene	D gene	V gene	clone size	CDR3 DNA	CDR3 protein
TRBJ1-1	TRBD1	TRBV28	NA	TGTGCCAGCACCGTATCGACAGGGGGGGGGAGAGCTTTCTTT	CASTVSTGGGRAFF
TRBJ2-7	TRBD1	TRBV7-2	NA	TGTGCCAGCAGCTCCGTCAGGGGGAGCTCCTACGAGCAGTACTTC	CASSSVRGSSYEQYF
TRBJ2-7	TRBD1	TRBV7-8	once	TGTGCCAGCAGGAAAACCGGGACAGGGGTCGACGAGCAGTACTTC	CASRKTGTGVDEQYF
TRBJ2-1	TRBD1	TRBV5-8	NA	TGTGCCAGCAGCGCCACCGGGACAGGGGTGCATGAGCAGTTCTTC	CASSATGTGVHEQFF
TRBJ1-2	NA	TRBV7-2	NA	TGTGCCAGCAGCTTCGGGTATCGGGGCTATGGCTACACCTTC	CASSFGYRGYGYTF
TRBJ1-2	NA	TRBV27	NA	TGTGCCAGCACCGGATCCGGGTCACTCAAAGGCTACACCTTC	CASTGSGSLKGYTF
TRBJ1-2	NA	TRBV2	NA	TGTGCCAGCAGTGAATATGGACCGGACAACACCTTC	CASSEYGPDNTF
TRBJ2-1	NA	TRBV7-8	NA	TGTGCCAGCAGCTTAGGCGGGCTGAACAATGAGCAGTTCTTC	CASSLGGLNNEQFF
TRBJ1-6	NA	TRBV7-9	NA	TGTTCCAGCAGCTTAGAGGTCGGGGATCGGACACCCCTCCACTTT	CSSSLEVGDRTPLHF
TRBJ2-5	NA	TRBV5-1	NA	TGCGCCAGCAGCTTGGCTAGCAAAGAGACCCAGTACTTC	CASSLASKETQYF
TRBJ2-3	TRBD1	TRBV11-1	NA	TGTGCCAGCAGTTACAGGACAGGCCAGGGTGAGGGTACGCAGTATTTT	CASSYRTGQGEGTQYF